This passage covers 5 T cell receptor beta chains from one sample sequenced in a study of PD-L1 blockade in urothelial cancer. The time point denotes: peripheral blood 6 weeks after treatment start. Sequencing was performed with immunoSEQ multiplex PCR; in TCRdb, only in-frame clones are kept and a portion is missing. The table lists more than 90,000 clones, about 91% of them singletons. The material sequenced was PBMCs, taken around atezolizumab (anti-PD-L1) treatment. The source is a man in his fifties or sixties with urothelial cancer.

The genes are TRBV4-1 and TRBJ2-3; the match to TRBD2 covers 10 bases. This CDR3 has 17 amino acids. Germline V gene lookup returns CDR1 MGHRA and CDR2 YSYEKL. V trimming: 0 bases; J trimming: 3 bases; junction bases outside the gene matches: 6. The DNA of the CDR3 is TGCGCCAGCAGCCAAGAGGGGAGCGGGGGGGCGACAGATACGCAGTATTTT. Protein sequence: CASSQEGSGGATDTQYF.

V usage is TRBV5-4 and J usage is TRBJ2-3; TRBD2 is a possible D gene (5 bases). Trimming shortened V by 1 base and J by 3 bases, and 9 bases separated the two germline ends. Germline V CDR1 and CDR2: SGHNT, YYREEE (reference sequence). CDR3 length: 14 residues. This CDR3 reads CASSLNRETDTQYF. CDR3 nucleotides: TGTGCCAGCAGCTTGAATCGGGAAACAGATACGCAGTATTTT.

The chain recombines TRBV7-2 with TRBJ2-1; no reliable D call. This CDR3 region has 15 residues. Trimming left V 3 bases short and J 4 bases short, with 13 bases between. Per the germline V gene, CDR1 is SGHTA and CDR2 is FQGNSA. The CDR3 DNA is TGTGCCAGCAGCTTCCAGGCGACGTTATACAATGAGCAGTTCTTC. It is translated as CASSFQATLYNEQFF.

The rearrangement uses TRBV6-5 and TRBJ2-5; D is perhaps TRBD2 (5 bases). The germline V gene has CDR1 MNHEY and CDR2 SVGAGI. With 5 bases removed from V and 4 bases from J, the gap between germline ends came to 11 bases. The length of the CDR3 is 13 residues. The CDR3 nucleotides are TGTGCCAGCAGTGTTAGGGAGCGAGAGACCCAGTACTTC. Its translation: CASSVRERETQYF.

The J gene is TRBJ1-2, the V gene TRBV30; 8 bases are shared with TRBD1. The CDR3 sequence is 12 residues long. Trimming removed 6 bases from V and 4 bases from J; junction bases left unmatched: 4. The V gene's germline CDR1 is GTSNPN and CDR2 SVGIG (reference sequence). CDR3 sequence: CACSTGGYGYTF. CDR3 DNA: TGTGCCTGCTCCACAGGGGGCTATGGCTACACCTTC.